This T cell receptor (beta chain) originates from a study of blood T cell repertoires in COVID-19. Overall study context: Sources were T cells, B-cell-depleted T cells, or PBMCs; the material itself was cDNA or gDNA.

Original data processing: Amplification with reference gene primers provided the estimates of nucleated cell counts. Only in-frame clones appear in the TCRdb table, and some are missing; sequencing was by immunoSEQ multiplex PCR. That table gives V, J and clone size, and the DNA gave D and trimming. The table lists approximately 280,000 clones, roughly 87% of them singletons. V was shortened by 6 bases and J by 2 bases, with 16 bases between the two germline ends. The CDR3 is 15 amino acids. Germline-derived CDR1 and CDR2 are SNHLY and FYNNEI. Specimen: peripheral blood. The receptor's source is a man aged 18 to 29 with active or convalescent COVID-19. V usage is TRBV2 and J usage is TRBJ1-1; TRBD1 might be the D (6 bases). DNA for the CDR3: TGTGCCAGCAGACAAGAAACAGGGCTAAACACTGAAGCTTTCTTT. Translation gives CASRQETGLNTEAFF.